Listed below are T cell receptor beta chains from one sample, sequenced in a study of blood T cell repertoires in COVID-19. Profiling relied on immunoSEQ multiplex PCR, and the TCRdb table lists in-frame clones only, not all of them. Seen here are approximately 300,000 clones, around 84% observed once, and the top ten hold approximately 4.1%. What was sequenced was PBMCs or T cells enriched from blood (not recorded which). The receptors shown here come from a man aged 30 to 45 who had recovered from COVID-19. Each CDR3 is given with its conserved first and last residue. Each record gives: V gene, D gene, clone size, J gene, CDR3 protein, CDR3 DNA. D genes are given only for firm matches. Size is omitted from some rows. Given values are once, few, many or a class for expanded clones.

V gene: TRBV5-5
D gene: NA
clone size: NA
J gene: TRBJ1-4
CDR3 protein: CASSFDDRGEKLFF
CDR3 DNA: TGTGCCAGCAGCTTTGATGATCGGGGGGAAAAACTGTTTTTT

V gene: TRBV30
D gene: NA
clone size: NA
J gene: TRBJ1-6
CDR3 protein: CAWTREDNSPLHF
CDR3 DNA: TGTGCCTGGACCAGGGAGGATAATTCACCCCTCCACTTT

V gene: TRBV18
D gene: TRBD1
clone size: NA
J gene: TRBJ1-6
CDR3 protein: CASSAFTGGENSPLHF
CDR3 DNA: TGTGCCAGCTCAGCCTTCACAGGGGGAGAGAATTCACCCCTCCACTTT

V gene: TRBV19
D gene: NA
clone size: NA
J gene: TRBJ2-7
CDR3 protein: CASSPSRTVLSYEQYF
CDR3 DNA: TGTGCCAGTAGTCCCTCCCGGACAGTCCTCTCCTACGAGCAGTACTTC

V gene: TRBV7-9
D gene: TRBD2
clone size: NA
J gene: TRBJ2-3
CDR3 protein: CASSPVERTSGRDTQYF
CDR3 DNA: TGTGCCAGCAGCCCAGTAGAGAGAACTAGCGGGAGGGATACGCAGTATTTT

V gene: TRBV6-5
D gene: TRBD1
clone size: NA
J gene: TRBJ1-2
CDR3 protein: CASSYEGALNYGYTF
CDR3 DNA: TGTGCCAGCAGTTACGAGGGGGCGCTTAACTATGGCTACACCTTC

V gene: TRBV13
D gene: TRBD1
clone size: few
J gene: TRBJ1-6
CDR3 protein: CASRERGRVAYNSPLHF
CDR3 DNA: TGTGCCAGCAGGGAAAGGGGGCGCGTCGCCTATAATTCACCCCTCCACTTT

V gene: TRBV5-6
D gene: NA
clone size: NA
J gene: TRBJ1-2
CDR3 protein: CASSSSRRGGYTF
CDR3 DNA: TGTGCCAGCAGCTCCTCACGAAGGGGTGGCTACACCTTC

V gene: TRBV5-1
D gene: NA
clone size: NA
J gene: TRBJ2-1
CDR3 protein: CASSSGGSEAWDEQFF
CDR3 DNA: TGCGCCAGCAGCTCTGGTGGCTCCGAAGCGTGGGATGAGCAGTTCTTC

V gene: TRBV5-1
D gene: NA
clone size: NA
J gene: TRBJ1-2
CDR3 protein: CASSFEGSAGYTF
CDR3 DNA: TGCGCCAGCAGCTTCGAGGGTTCCGCTGGCTACACCTTC

V gene: TRBV2
D gene: NA
clone size: NA
J gene: TRBJ2-5
CDR3 protein: CASSDPRGAEETQYF
CDR3 DNA: TGTGCCAGCAGTGACCCCCGGGGGGCAGAAGAGACCCAGTACTTC

V gene: TRBV4-2
D gene: NA
clone size: NA
J gene: TRBJ1-1
CDR3 protein: CASSQDLRVVMVDTEAFF
CDR3 DNA: TGTGCCAGCAGCCAAGATTTGAGGGTGGTCATGGTGGACACTGAAGCTTTCTTT

V gene: TRBV11-3
D gene: TRBD2
clone size: NA
J gene: TRBJ2-5
CDR3 protein: CASSLGLTSGGAETQYF
CDR3 DNA: TGTGCCAGCAGCTTAGGTCTGACTAGCGGGGGGGCGGAGACCCAGTACTTC

V gene: TRBV2
D gene: NA
clone size: NA
J gene: TRBJ1-6
CDR3 protein: CASSERYSNSPLHF
CDR3 DNA: TGTGCCAGCAGTGAACGGTACAGCAATTCACCCCTCCACTTT

V gene: TRBV19
D gene: NA
clone size: NA
J gene: TRBJ2-7
CDR3 protein: CASSPNSYEQYF
CDR3 DNA: TGTGCCAGTAGCCCCAACTCCTACGAGCAGTACTTC

V gene: TRBV27
D gene: NA
clone size: NA
J gene: TRBJ2-3
CDR3 protein: CASTHGATDTQYF
CDR3 DNA: TGTGCCAGCACCCACGGAGCCACAGATACGCAGTATTTT

V gene: TRBV5-1
D gene: NA
clone size: NA
J gene: TRBJ1-6
CDR3 protein: CASGEGGYNSPLHF
CDR3 DNA: TGCGCCAGCGGCGAAGGGGGTTATAATTCACCCCTCCACTTT

V gene: TRBV28
D gene: NA
clone size: NA
J gene: TRBJ2-1
CDR3 protein: CASSPLGPGLNEQFF
CDR3 DNA: TGTGCCAGCAGCCCTCTGGGCCCGGGATTGAATGAGCAGTTCTTC

V gene: TRBV27
D gene: TRBD2
clone size: NA
J gene: TRBJ2-1
CDR3 protein: CASTRLAGLYNEQFF
CDR3 DNA: TGTGCCAGCACCCGACTAGCGGGATTATACAATGAGCAGTTCTTC

V gene: TRBV9
D gene: TRBD2
clone size: NA
J gene: TRBJ2-5
CDR3 protein: CASSAGTSGGTQYF
CDR3 DNA: TGTGCCAGCAGCGCCGGGACTAGCGGGGGGACCCAGTACTTC

V gene: TRBV7-2
D gene: NA
clone size: NA
J gene: TRBJ1-2
CDR3 protein: CASSLEQGDGYTF
CDR3 DNA: TGTGCCAGCAGCTTAGAACAGGGCGACGGCTACACCTTC

V gene: TRBV30
D gene: NA
clone size: NA
J gene: TRBJ2-7
CDR3 protein: CAWSVSLTYEQYF
CDR3 DNA: TGTGCCTGGAGTGTGAGCCTCACCTACGAGCAGTACTTC

V gene: TRBV15
D gene: NA
clone size: NA
J gene: TRBJ2-3
CDR3 protein: CATSRDGLSTDTQYF
CDR3 DNA: TGTGCCACCAGCAGAGATGGACTCTCCACAGATACGCAGTATTTT

V gene: TRBV6-5
D gene: NA
clone size: NA
J gene: TRBJ1-5
CDR3 protein: CASTGTSQINQPQHF
CDR3 DNA: TGTGCCAGCACGGGCACTAGTCAGATCAATCAGCCCCAGCATTTT

V gene: TRBV7-8
D gene: NA
clone size: few
J gene: TRBJ1-4
CDR3 protein: CASSLYTPNEKLFF
CDR3 DNA: TGTGCCAGCAGCTTATACACCCCTAATGAAAAACTGTTTTTT

V gene: TRBV27
D gene: TRBD1
clone size: NA
J gene: TRBJ2-5
CDR3 protein: CASSLLRGGGETQYF
CDR3 DNA: TGTGCCAGCAGTTTACTACGAGGGGGCGGGGAGACCCAGTACTTC

V gene: TRBV6-5
D gene: NA
clone size: NA
J gene: TRBJ1-2
CDR3 protein: CASGRVDWGKDGYTF
CDR3 DNA: TGTGCCAGCGGGAGGGTGGATTGGGGGAAGGATGGCTACACCTTC

V gene: TRBV3-1/TRBV3-2
D gene: NA
clone size: NA
J gene: TRBJ2-2
CDR3 protein: CASSLVTYGSGELFF
CDR3 DNA: TGTGCCAGCAGCCTCGTAACGTACGGGAGCGGGGAGCTGTTTTTT

V gene: TRBV2
D gene: NA
clone size: once
J gene: TRBJ1-2
CDR3 protein: CASSGSTAANYGYTF
CDR3 DNA: TGTGCCAGCAGTGGGTCCACAGCAGCTAACTATGGCTACACCTTC

V gene: TRBV4-1
D gene: NA
clone size: NA
J gene: TRBJ1-1
CDR3 protein: CASSLRLSNTEAFF
CDR3 DNA: TGCGCCAGCAGCCTCCGACTGTCGAACACTGAAGCTTTCTTT

V gene: TRBV11-2
D gene: TRBD1
clone size: NA
J gene: TRBJ2-7
CDR3 protein: CASSATAGTGAYEQYF
CDR3 DNA: TGTGCCAGCAGCGCGACGGCCGGGACAGGGGCCTACGAGCAGTACTTC

V gene: TRBV30
D gene: TRBD2
clone size: NA
J gene: TRBJ2-2
CDR3 protein: CAFSGLAGALGELFF
CDR3 DNA: TGTGCTTTTTCGGGACTAGCGGGAGCTCTCGGGGAGCTGTTTTTT

V gene: TRBV3-1/TRBV3-2
D gene: NA
clone size: once
J gene: TRBJ1-6
CDR3 protein: CASNQQGTNSPLHF
CDR3 DNA: TGTGCCAGCAACCAACAGGGAACCAATTCACCCCTCCACTTT

V gene: TRBV6-4
D gene: NA
clone size: NA
J gene: TRBJ2-3
CDR3 protein: CASRGTSTDTQYF
CDR3 DNA: TGTGCCAGCAGGGGCACCAGCACAGATACGCAGTATTTT

V gene: TRBV19
D gene: TRBD2
clone size: NA
J gene: TRBJ2-7
CDR3 protein: CASSIFSGRAYEQYF
CDR3 DNA: TGTGCCAGTAGTATTTTCAGCGGGAGGGCCTACGAGCAGTACTTC

V gene: TRBV5-1
D gene: NA
clone size: NA
J gene: TRBJ1-1
CDR3 protein: CASSLGQGLRSLTEAFF
CDR3 DNA: TGCGCCAGCAGCTTGGGTCAGGGATTGCGGTCTCTCACTGAAGCTTTCTTT

V gene: TRBV6-5
D gene: TRBD1
clone size: NA
J gene: TRBJ1-1
CDR3 protein: CASSQTGGWTEAFF
CDR3 DNA: TGTGCCAGCAGCCAGACAGGGGGCTGGACTGAAGCTTTCTTT

V gene: TRBV21-1
D gene: NA
clone size: NA
J gene: TRBJ2-2
CDR3 protein: CASSKRNTGELFF
CDR3 DNA: TGTGCCAGCAGCAAACGGAACACCGGGGAGCTGTTTTTT

V gene: TRBV9
D gene: NA
clone size: NA
J gene: TRBJ1-1
CDR3 protein: CASSARGMNTEAFF
CDR3 DNA: TGTGCCAGCAGCGCCAGGGGAATGAACACTGAAGCTTTCTTT

V gene: TRBV24-1
D gene: TRBD2
clone size: NA
J gene: TRBJ2-3
CDR3 protein: CATSDSREGLRDTQYF
CDR3 DNA: TGTGCCACCAGTGATTCCCGGGAGGGCTTAAGGGATACGCAGTATTTT

V gene: TRBV2
D gene: NA
clone size: NA
J gene: TRBJ1-1
CDR3 protein: CASSEIGGEAFF
CDR3 DNA: TGTGCCAGCAGTGAAATAGGCGGTGAAGCTTTCTTT

V gene: TRBV29-1
D gene: NA
clone size: many
J gene: TRBJ2-1
CDR3 protein: CSAVGYNEQFF
CDR3 DNA: TGCAGCGCAGTCGGGTACAATGAGCAGTTCTTC

V gene: TRBV2
D gene: TRBD1
clone size: NA
J gene: TRBJ1-2
CDR3 protein: CASSEQGAQPLYGYTF
CDR3 DNA: TGTGCCAGCAGTGAACAGGGGGCGCAACCCCTCTATGGCTACACCTTC

V gene: TRBV30
D gene: TRBD1
clone size: NA
J gene: TRBJ1-2
CDR3 protein: CAWRRTGLGYTF
CDR3 DNA: TGTGCCTGGAGAAGGACAGGGCTTGGCTACACCTTC

V gene: TRBV3-1/TRBV3-2
D gene: TRBD2
clone size: NA
J gene: TRBJ2-2
CDR3 protein: CASTDGRVNANTGELFF
CDR3 DNA: TGTGCCAGCACCGACGGGAGGGTCAACGCGAACACCGGGGAGCTGTTTTTT

V gene: TRBV2
D gene: NA
clone size: NA
J gene: TRBJ1-2
CDR3 protein: CASVSQGYGYTF
CDR3 DNA: TGTGCCAGCGTTTCACAGGGATACGGCTACACCTTC